This T cell receptor beta chain was identified during a study of blood T cell repertoires in COVID-19. The table came from immunoSEQ multiplex PCR; TCRdb's copy has only in-frame clones and leaves some out. The table records 55,000 to 60,000 clones, 70% to 90% of them present only once. This clonotype was obtained from a middle-aged man with active COVID-19. The sample consisted of peripheral blood.

The CDR3 DNA reads as TGTGCCAGCAGCTCTCGACTAGCGGGAGCGTCAGAGACCCAGTACTTC. Translated: CASSSRLAGASETQYF. The gene calls are TRBV13 and TRBJ2-5; 12 bases line up with TRBD2. The CDR3 totals 16 residues. Germline assignment: CDR1 PRHDT and CDR2 FYEKMQ (reference sequence). With V trimmed by 4 bases and J by 4 bases, 7 bases remained unmatched. Supplemented by reference TRBV13 and TRBJ2-5, the full variable domain reads AAGVIQSPRHLIKEKRETATLKCYPIPRHDTVYWYQQGPGQDPQFLISFYEKMQSDKGSIPDRFSAQQFSDYHSELNMSSLELGDSALYFCASSSRLAGASETQYFGPGTRLLVL.